This entry lists 18 T cell receptor beta chains sequenced from one sample in a study of T-cell reconstitution after alpha-beta-depleted transplantation in children. The TCRbeta library incorporated unique molecular identifiers. One entry per CDR3 protein results from TCRdb running MiXCR on the PCR reads. Found here are approximately 420,000 distinct CDR3 sequences, about 11% of them singletons; the top ten hold roughly 5.5%. The material sequenced was PBMCs from the stem cell graft donor, taken from the stem cell graft. Source of these receptors: a human donor who donated a stem cell graft to a child with acute myeloid leukemia.

This clonotype has a count of ten or more. CDR3 sequence (DNA): TGCGCCAGCAGCGAATCCGGGACTAGAAGAGAGACCCAGTACTTC. As protein: CASSESGTRRETQYF. The genes are TRBV4-3 and TRBJ2-5; 8 nucleotides align to TRBD2. Germline CDR1 is LGHNA and CDR2 is YSLEER. V lost 5 bases and J lost 4; bases outside the gene matches: 9. The CDR3 totals 15 residues.

This clonotype was seen more than once but under ten times. This chain links TRBV7-8 with TRBJ2-7; D is unresolved. The CDR3 is 15 residues long. V was clipped by 2 bases and J by 7 bases, with 18 bases between them. Germline assignment: CDR1 SGHVS and CDR2 FQNEAQ. This CDR3 is CASSLRSDGSGEQYF. The CDR3 DNA sequence: TGTGCCAGCAGCTTAAGGTCGGACGGGTCTGGAGAGCAGTACTTC.

In nucleotides, the CDR3 is TGCAGCGTTGGATATTCGGGTCAGCCCCAGCATTTT. This sequence encodes CSVGYSGQPQHF. The chain carries TRBV29-1 and TRBJ1-5, with unresolved D. V shed 4 bases and J shed 6 bases, with 10 bases lying between them. The CDR3 totals 12 residues. Germline CDR1 and CDR2: SQVTM and ANQGSEA.

This clonotype has more than one count but fewer than ten. J is TRBJ2-1 and V is TRBV5-5; TRBD1 aligns across 10 bases. Looked up from germline, CDR1 is SGHKS and CDR2 is YYEKEE (reference sequence). V gave up 9 bases and J gave up 7 bases; unmatched junction bases: 7. This CDR3 region has 13 residues. The CDR3 sequence is CATHDRGQNEQFF. CDR3 nucleotide sequence: TGTGCCACGCACGACAGGGGGCAGAATGAGCAGTTCTTC.

The genes are TRBV7-9 and TRBJ1-1; D unclear. There are 13 residues in the CDR3. V was shortened by 4 bases and J by 4 bases, with 10 bases between the two germline ends. Germline V CDR1 and CDR2: SEHNR, FQNEAQ (reference sequence). As DNA, the CDR3 is TGTGCCAGCAGCTCCCGGGATATCACTGAAGCTTTCTTT. Translating gives CASSSRDITEAFF.

This clonotype has a handful of counts. The chain is built from TRBV3-1 and TRBJ2-5, with D uncertain. The length of the CDR3 is 15 residues. Germline CDR1 reads LGHDT; CDR2 reads YNNKEL (reference sequence). Trimming took off 0 bases at V and 1 base at J, with 9 bases between the two ends. CDR3 in amino acids: CASSQERAAQETQYF. In nucleotides, the CDR3 is TGTGCCAGCAGCCAAGAAAGGGCGGCCCAAGAGACCCAGTACTTC.

The table lists this clonotype with many counts. J is TRBJ2-7 and V is TRBV7-9; D is perhaps TRBD1 or TRBD2 (6 bases each). Germline lookup yields CDR1 SEHNR and CDR2 FQNEAQ (reference sequence). Trimming left V 5 bases short and J 9 bases short, with 26 bases between. The CDR3 totals 16 residues. This CDR3 is CASSQEGDDLSCGQYV. Here the CDR3 DNA reads TGTGCCAGCAGCCAGGAGGGGGACGACCTTTCCTGTGGGCAGTACGTC.

This clonotype has a count of ten or more. The chain employs TRBV5-1 and TRBJ2-2; 12 bases are a match to TRBD2. Germline CDR1 is SGHRS and CDR2 is YFSETQ. The V gene end was trimmed by 8 bases and the J gene end by 4 bases; junction bases not matched to a gene: 3. This CDR3 contains 14 residues. DNA of the CDR3: TGCGCCAGTATGACTAGCGGGAGCACCGGGGAGCTGTTTTTT. Protein product: CASMTSGSTGELFF.

The chain recombines TRBV20-1 with TRBJ2-7; 8 bases align to TRBD1. The CDR3 length is 13 residues. V was clipped by 5 bases and J by 4 bases; unmatched bases: 7. In germline, CDR1 is DFQATT, CDR2 SNEGSKA (reference sequence). CDR3 coding DNA: TGCAGTGCTTGGACAGGGTATCGATACGAGCAGTACGTC. Translating gives CSAWTGYRYEQYV.

The genes are TRBV7-2 and TRBJ1-5; D gene uncertain. Trimming pared 5 bases from V and 0 bases from J, leaving 14 bases between. In germline, CDR1 is SGHTA, CDR2 FQGNSA. The CDR3 extends over 16 amino acids. This CDR3 reads CASSEYSAASNQPQHF. The CDR3 bases are TGTGCCAGCAGCGAGTATTCGGCCGCTAGCAATCAGCCCCAGCATTTT.

The chain carries TRBV5-6 and TRBJ2-7; D might be TRBD1 (6 bases). The CDR3 runs to 14 residues. V was trimmed by 0 bases and J by 5 bases, leaving 12 bases between them. From germline, CDR1 is SGHDT and CDR2 YYEEEE. The CDR3 protein is CASSLARGMDEQYF. The CDR3 DNA sequence: TGTGCCAGCAGCTTGGCCAGGGGTATGGACGAGCAGTACTTC.

The V gene is TRBV10-3, the J gene TRBJ1-2; unclear D gene. There are 15 residues in the CDR3. Trimming took off 0 bases at V and 4 bases at J, with 12 bases between the two ends. In germline, CDR1 is ENHRY, CDR2 SYGVKD. The CDR3 is CAISESGRRGYGYTF. The CDR3 nucleotides are TGTGCCATCAGTGAGTCCGGCAGGAGAGGCTATGGCTACACCTTC.

This clonotype was detected many times. This chain connects TRBV7-2 to TRBJ2-1; 7 nucleotides line up with TRBD2. The CDR3 extends over 15 amino acids. CDR1 is SGHTA, CDR2 FQGNSA, per germline. The V segment lost 5 bases and the J segment 7 bases; nucleotides outside the gene matches: 11. The CDR3, as DNA: TGTGCCAGCAGCGCCCCCCCCGGGGGGAAGAATGAGCAGTTCTTC. This gives the protein CASSAPPGGKNEQFF. Together with reference TRBV7-2 and TRBJ2-1, the CDR3 gives the full variable domain: GAGVSQSPSNKVTEKGKDVELRCDPISGHTALYWYRQSLGQGLEFLIYFQGNSAPDKSGLPSDRFSAERTGGSVSTLTIQRTQQEDSAVYLCASSAPPGGKNEQFFGPGTRLTVL.

This clonotype occurred many times. The rearrangement joins TRBV12-3 or TRBV12-4 to TRBJ1-4; the D gene is possibly TRBD1 (5 bases). Trimming removed 5 bases from V and 2 bases from J, with 6 bases in between. CDR3 length: 13 amino acids. The CDR3: CASSRQTNEKLFF. The CDR3 DNA follows: TGTGCCAGCAGTAGACAGACTAATGAAAAACTGTTTTTT.

The chain employs TRBV20-1 and TRBJ2-7, with 8 bases matching TRBD1. CDR1 is DFQATT and CDR2 is SNEGSKA in the germline V gene (reference sequence). This CDR3 is built from 14 residues. The V segment lost 4 bases and the J segment 2 bases; nucleotides outside the gene matches: 7. CDR3 loop: CSATSRQGTYEQYF. For the CDR3, the DNA is TGCAGTGCTACGTCGAGACAGGGGACCTACGAGCAGTACTTC.

The chain has TRBV12-3 or TRBV12-4 and TRBJ1-1; no clear D gene. This CDR3 spans 15 amino acids. Trimming pared 2 bases from V and 0 bases from J, leaving 10 bases between. CDR3 sequence: CASSLTNSMNTEAFF. CDR3 sequence (DNA): TGTGCCAGCAGTTTAACAAACAGCATGAACACTGAAGCTTTCTTT.

In its sample, this clonotype was seen a few times. This chain links TRBV20-1 with TRBJ2-5; 8 bases fit TRBD1. Germline V gene lookup returns CDR1 DFQATT and CDR2 SNEGSKA (reference sequence). This CDR3 has 15 residues. With V trimmed by 6 bases and J by 5 bases, 14 bases remained unmatched. The CDR3 region is CSAPQGDGSGETQYF. The CDR3 region has the DNA TGCAGTGCCCCACAGGGGGACGGTTCGGGGGAGACCCAGTACTTC.

This clonotype was observed a handful of times. The V and J genes are TRBV5-4 and TRBJ2-3; D ambiguous. Looked up from germline, CDR1 is SGHNT and CDR2 is YYREEE (reference sequence). V was cut by 0 bases and J by 4 bases, with 9 bases left in between. The length of the CDR3 is 14 residues. The CDR3 here is CASSLDLNPDTQYF. The CDR3 nucleotides are TGTGCCAGCAGCTTGGACCTGAACCCAGATACGCAGTATTTT.